The 2 T cell receptor beta chains listed next were all sequenced from one sample in a study of cytomegalovirus exposure and HLA in healthy donors. The PCR employed 60 Vbeta primers together with 13 Jbeta primers. Clones were sequenced by immunoSEQ multiplex PCR, and TCRdb holds only the in-frame ones, with some missing. The sample consists of 150,000 to 200,000 clones, around 75% of them appearing once. The sequencing input was PBMCs. Every receptor here comes from a male donor in good health and CMV-seronegative.

The CDR3 bases are TGTGCCAGCAGCTTACGGTCCAGCGGGGGTTTGGAGACCCAGTACTTC. Protein sequence: CASSLRSSGGLETQYF. The V call is TRBV11-3, the J call TRBJ2-5, with TRBD2 identical over 8 bases. Germline CDR1 is SGHNT and CDR2 is YENEEA. Germline trimming cut 2 bases from V and 5 bases from J; bases unmatched to any gene: 10. This CDR3 is 16 amino acids long.

This clone was recorded only once. The junction shows a germline mismatch at one end, possibly a read error. V usage is TRBV5-1 and J usage is TRBJ1-3; the match to TRBD1 covers 9 bases. Germline CDR1 SGHRS, CDR2 YFSETQ. The CDR3 runs to 15 residues. CDR3 DNA: TGCGCCGGCAGTTCAACAGGGGGCCCGGGAAACACCATATATTTT. Protein sequence: CAGSSTGGPGNTIYF.